In this sample, the clone carrying this T cell receptor beta chain turned up many times. The entry originates in a study of blood T cell repertoires in COVID-19. Looking at the study overall: Whether acute or convalescent, the COVID-19 samples came from the United States, Italy and Spain.

Repertoires were generated with immunoSEQ multiplex PCR, while TCRdb's copy carries only in-frame clones and drops some. The sample carries about 45,000 clones, more than 75% recorded once. Germline CDR1 KGHSH, CDR2 LQKENI. V trimming: 5 bases; J trimming: 5 bases; junction bases outside the gene matches: 10. CDR3 length: 15 amino acids. This chain joins TRBV18 and TRBJ2-7; 9 bases map to TRBD1. The sequence was collected from a man aged 70-80 years with acute or convalescent COVID-19. The sequenced material came from peripheral blood. CDR3 DNA sequence: TGTGCCAGCTCAACTACTGGGACAGGGTTGGACGAGCAGTACTTC. Its translation is CASSTTGTGLDEQYF.